The 32 T cell receptor beta chains presented below share a single source sample, sequenced in a study of regulatory T cells in long-lasting Graves disease. Arm-PCR with iRepertoire HTBI primers amplified the CDR3 regions for these TCR beta libraries. TCRdb re-called the multiplex PCR reads through MiXCR, storing one row per CDR3 protein. The data show about 540,000 distinct CDR3 sequences, about 14% seen once. Time point specified: newly diagnosed GD, antithyroid drugs for less than 3 months. The TCR library was prepared using RNA isolated from PBMCs. The same sample was also used in a study of T cells in Graves' hyperthyroidism and ophthalmopathy.

The source material was peripheral blood mononuclear cells (PBMCs), sampled at new diagnosis, from a patient treated with antithyroid drugs. These receptors originate from a man aged 25-45 years with Graves disease.

Of note for this clonotype: This may stem from a read error, because a much larger clone lies one nucleotide away. This chain connects TRBV6-2 or TRBV6-3 to TRBJ2-1, with TRBD2 matching 12 bases. Germline CDR1 MNHEY, CDR2 SVGEGT. This CDR3 comprises 16 residues. CDR3 in amino acids: CASSSLAGGPRDEQSF. CDR3 sequence (DNA): TGTGCCAGCAGTTCCCTAGCGGGAGGGCCTCGCGATGAGCAGTCCTTC.

This clonotype was seen only a few times. The chain couples TRBV20-1 to TRBJ2-7, with 9 bases fitting TRBD2. Per the germline V gene, CDR1 is DFQATT and CDR2 is SNEGSKA (reference sequence). The CDR3 length is 14 residues. V trimming: 6 bases; J trimming: 5 bases; junction bases outside the gene matches: 11. The CDR3 DNA reads as TGCAGTGCGGAGCATAGCGGGAGAGGGGACGAGCAGTACTTC. Translated: CSAEHSGRGDEQYF.

As concerns this clonotype: A far larger clone is one nucleotide away, so this likely arose from a read error. The gene calls are TRBV2 and TRBJ1-1, with 7 bases that match TRBD1. The J call could be wrong; TRBJ2-7 is a better fit for the DNA end. There are 15 residues in the CDR3. From germline, CDR1 is SNHLY and CDR2 FYNNEI. CDR3 nucleotide sequence: TGTGCCAGCAGGAGGGACAGTTCGGGGATTTTACAGCAGTACTTC. It yields the protein CASRRDSSGILQQYF.

Comment on this clonotype: A single base separates this from a much larger clone, so it may be a read error. The J gene is TRBJ2-1, the V gene TRBV30, with D perhaps matching TRBD1 (6 bases). The CDR3 has 15 residues. CDR1 and CDR2 from the germline V gene are GTSNPN and SVGIG (reference sequence). The CDR3 loop is CAWSVPGGSYNERFF. In nucleotides, the CDR3 is TGTGCCTGGAGTGTACCTGGGGGCTCCTACAATGAGCGGTTCTTC.

This clonotype occurred a few times. The gene calls are TRBV15 and TRBJ1-1, with TRBD1 as a possible D gene (6 bases). The V gene's germline CDR1 is LNHNV and CDR2 YYDKDF (reference sequence). V was pared by 7 bases and J by 2 bases, with 17 bases between. The CDR3 is made up of 15 amino acids. DNA of the CDR3: TGTGCCACCACCGCCGTCGGAGGGGGAAACACTGAAGCTTTCTTT. This translates into CATTAVGGGNTEAFF.

This clonotype was counted ten times or more. The rearrangement joins TRBV19 to TRBJ2-6, with TRBD1 matching over 8 bases. This CDR3 comprises 17 residues. After removal of 7 bases from V and 0 bases from J, the junction contained 8 bases not matched to a gene. Germline loops: CDR1 LNHDA, CDR2 SQIVND (reference sequence). The CDR3 DNA reads as TGTGCCAGTACCTTGACAGGGGTGGGCTCTGGGGCCAACGTCCTGACTTTC. This gives the protein CASTLTGVGSGANVLTF.

This clonotype was observed many times. V usage is TRBV29-1 and J usage is TRBJ2-1; 10 bases are a match to TRBD2. The CDR3 extends over 15 amino acids. Germline V gene sequence: CDR1 SQVTM, CDR2 ANQGSEA. V lost 7 bases to trimming and J lost 6 bases; unmatched junction nucleotides: 12. The CDR3 DNA is TGCAGCGCTGCCGGGACTAGCGCCCGAGGCAATGAGCAGTTCTTC. This codes for CSAAGTSARGNEQFF.

The chain employs TRBV10-2 and TRBJ1-2; TRBD1 is a possible D gene (5 bases). This CDR3 is built from 14 residues. With 0 bases removed from V and 6 bases from J, the gap between germline ends came to 11 bases. Looked up from germline, CDR1 is WSHSY and CDR2 is SAAADI. The chain's CDR3 is CASSESSGWDGYTF. In DNA form, the CDR3 reads TGCGCCAGCAGTGAGTCCTCAGGGTGGGATGGCTACACCTTC.

About this clonotype itself: A single base is all that separates this from a far larger clone, so a read error is likely. The gene calls are TRBV6-1 and TRBJ2-4, with TRBD2 matching 7 bases. The CDR3 totals 13 residues. From germline, CDR1 is MNHNS and CDR2 SASEGT. The CDR3 coding sequence is TGTGCCAGCAGCCGGGGGGACGTTGGTGAGCAGCTCTTC. Amino acids: CASSRGDVGEQLF.

Only a few counts were recorded for this clonotype. This chain links TRBV19 with TRBJ2-3, with 10 bases fitting TRBD2. CDR1 LNHDA and CDR2 SQIVND come from the germline V gene (reference sequence). The CDR3 length is 16 residues. V lost 3 bases, J lost 4 bases, and 7 bases stayed unmatched. DNA of the CDR3: TGTGCCAGTAGTATCGGGACTAGCGAACTCGCAGATACGCAGTATTTT. Its translation is CASSIGTSELADTQYF.

This clonotype has ten or more counts. The genes are TRBV20-1 and TRBJ2-1; TRBD1 matches 9 bases. Per the germline V gene, CDR1 is DFQATT and CDR2 is SNEGSKA (reference sequence). Losses at the gene ends were 6 bases for V and 8 bases for J; bases not matched to a gene: 14. The CDR3 has 15 residues. The CDR3 spells CSASTGTGKGDEQFF. In DNA form, the CDR3 reads TGCAGTGCCAGCACAGGGACAGGGAAGGGGGATGAGCAGTTCTTC.

Concerning this clonotype: Since a much larger clone is just one base distant, this may be a read error. The chain joins TRBV19 to TRBJ2-3; perhaps D is TRBD1 or TRBD2 (5 bases each). This CDR3 is built from 14 residues. CDR1 is LNHDA and CDR2 is SQIVND in the germline V gene (reference sequence). V was shortened by 9 bases and J by 2 bases, with 15 bases between the two germline ends. This CDR3 reads CASQDGGSTDTQYF. DNA for the CDR3: TGTGCCAGCCAGGATGGGGGTTCCACAGATACGCAGTATTTT.

The table lists this clonotype with a few counts. V gene TRBV12-3 or TRBV12-4 combines with J gene TRBJ1-1; 8 bases line up with TRBD1. The CDR3 is 15 amino acids. The trim removed 6 bases at V and 7 bases at J, leaving 13 bases unmatched. The CDR3 coding sequence is TGTGCCAGCAGATACTGGACAGGGCTAAAGAATGAAGCTTTCTTT. Translating it yields CASRYWTGLKNEAFF.

This clonotype was counted ten times or more. For the CDR3, the DNA is TGCAGTGCTTGGGTGGGCGGGCGCGGCTACACCTTC. Encoded protein: CSAWVGGRGYTF. This chain links TRBV20-1 with TRBJ1-2; D remains unclear. V dropped 5 bases and J dropped 8 bases, with 15 bases sitting between them. This CDR3 has 12 residues. Germline CDR1 is DFQATT and CDR2 is SNEGSKA (reference sequence).

Ten or more counts support this clonotype. V usage is TRBV9 and J usage is TRBJ2-5; maybe TRBD2 (5 bases). The germline CDR1 and CDR2 sequences are SGDLS and YYNGEE. The CDR3 has 17 amino acids. V lost 3 bases and J lost 4, with 22 bases in between. The CDR3 DNA sequence: TGTGCCAGCAGCGCACCCATTAGGGAGTCTGGCGGAGAGACCCAGTACTTC. Encoded protein: CASSAPIRESGGETQYF.

This clonotype was counted between two and nine times. The CDR3 spells CASSLAFLGTDTQYF. As DNA, the CDR3 is TGCGCCAGCAGCTTGGCGTTTTTGGGCACAGATACGCAGTATTTT. The chain couples TRBV5-1 to TRBJ2-3; D is uncertain. The germline V gene has CDR1 SGHRS and CDR2 YFSETQ. V shed 0 bases and J shed 1 base, with 9 bases lying between them. The CDR3 contains 15 residues.

This clonotype was counted at least ten times. This CDR3 reads CASSLNLVLYQETQYF. The CDR3 DNA sequence: TGCGCCAGCAGCTTGAACCTAGTTCTATACCAAGAGACCCAGTACTTC. The gene calls are TRBV5-1 and TRBJ2-5; D gene ambiguous. This CDR3 is 16 amino acids long. V was trimmed by 1 base and J by 0 bases, leaving 13 bases between them. Per the germline V gene, CDR1 is SGHRS and CDR2 is YFSETQ.

This clonotype has ten or more counts. The gene calls are TRBV10-3 and TRBJ2-2; 8 bases are a match to TRBD2. J lost 3 bases, V lost 6 bases, and 9 bases had no gene match. The V gene's germline CDR1 is ENHRY and CDR2 SYGVKD. This CDR3 is built from 16 residues. The CDR3 here is CAISGRAGQHTGELFF. In nucleotides, the CDR3 is TGTGCCATCAGCGGGAGGGCCGGGCAACACACCGGGGAGCTGTTTTTT.

Many counts were recorded for this clonotype. J is TRBJ2-5 and V is TRBV12-3 or TRBV12-4; 10 nucleotides match TRBD1. The V segment lost 5 bases and the J segment 5 bases; nucleotides outside the gene matches: 11. This CDR3 spans 16 amino acids. The DNA of the CDR3 is TGTGCCAGCAGTCTACGGACAGGGGGTTTTGAGGAGACCCAGTACTTC. Its protein is CASSLRTGGFEETQYF.

The rearrangement joins TRBV30 to TRBJ2-1; no firm D call. The V gene lost 8 bases and the J gene lost 5 bases, with 10 bases spanning the gap. CDR1 and CDR2 from the germline V gene are GTSNPN and SVGIG (reference sequence). This CDR3 contains 11 residues. The CDR3 loop reads CAIGLNNEQFF. In nucleotides, the CDR3 is TGTGCCATAGGCTTAAACAATGAGCAGTTCTTC.

In this sample, this clonotype turned up many times. The chain is built from TRBV3-1 and TRBJ2-1, with 11 bases lining up with TRBD2. CDR1 is LGHDT and CDR2 is YNNKEL in the germline V gene (reference sequence). This CDR3 is 13 amino acids long. Losses at the gene ends were 6 bases for V and 8 bases for J; bases not matched to a gene: 3. CDR3 loop: CASRLAGGHEQFF. CDR3 nucleotide sequence: TGTGCCAGCAGGCTAGCGGGAGGCCATGAGCAGTTCTTC.

This clonotype was detected ten times or more. The V gene is TRBV27, the J gene TRBJ1-2; D ambiguous. The CDR3 is 15 amino acids. The germline CDR1 and CDR2 sequences are MNHEY and SMNVEV (reference sequence). V lost 7 bases and J 4 bases, leaving 19 bases between the germline ends. The CDR3 sequence is CASNPRQDFGYGYTF. The DNA for the CDR3 is TGTGCCAGCAACCCCAGGCAGGACTTCGGCTATGGCTACACCTTC.

This clonotype showed up many times. The CDR3 DNA reads TGTGCCAGCACCCCTAGCGGAGACACAGATACGCAGTATTTT. It yields the protein CASTPSGDTDTQYF. The V and J genes are TRBV2 and TRBJ2-3, with TRBD2 identical over 7 bases. The CDR3 has 14 residues. Germline values: CDR1 SNHLY, CDR2 FYNNEI. V trimming: 7 bases; J trimming: 2 bases; junction bases outside the gene matches: 6.

This clonotype was picked up many times. CDR3 residues: CASSQDSDYYEQYF. The DNA for the CDR3 is TGTGCCAGCAGCCAAGATTCGGACTACTACGAGCAGTACTTC. The chain couples TRBV3-1 to TRBJ2-7; weak D call: TRBD2 (6 bases). V lost 0 bases and J lost 3, with 9 bases in between. This CDR3 region has 14 residues. The germline V gene encodes CDR1 LGHDT and CDR2 YNNKEL (reference sequence).

The V call is TRBV6-1, the J call TRBJ1-6; the D is unclear. Deletions cut 5 bases from V and 0 bases from J, with 8 bases between. This CDR3 is built from 15 residues. The germline V gene encodes CDR1 MNHNS and CDR2 SASEGT. The CDR3 DNA reads as TGTGCCAGCAGTAGTGGACGCTCCTATAATTCACCCCTCCACTTT. Its translation: CASSSGRSYNSPLHF.

This clonotype was seen repeatedly, ten times or more. This CDR3 reads CSAINPNTEAFF. The CDR3 nucleotides are TGCAGTGCAATCAACCCGAACACTGAAGCTTTCTTT. The chain links TRBV20-1 to TRBJ1-1, with D unclear. Germline CDR1 DFQATT, CDR2 SNEGSKA (reference sequence). The CDR3 length is 12 residues. Trimming removed 6 bases at V and 1 base at J, with 9 bases between.

There are many counts of this clonotype. V and J are TRBV3-1 and TRBJ1-1; D ambiguous. The CDR3 has 13 amino acids. V was pared by 2 bases and J by 10 bases, with 14 bases between. Germline lookup yields CDR1 LGHDT and CDR2 YNNKEL (reference sequence). The CDR3 DNA reads as TGTGCCAGCAGCCAAACCACCCGGACCCTAGCTTTCTTT. It translates to CASSQTTRTLAFF. Full variable domain (rest looked up from reference TRBV3-1 and TRBJ1-1): DTAVSQTPKYLVTQMGNDKSIKCEQNLGHDTMYWYKQDSKKFLKIMFSYNNKELIINETVPNRFSPKSPDKAHLNLHINSLELGDSAVYFCASSQTTRTLAFFGQGTRLTVV.

In this sample, this clonotype turned up many times. The V and J genes are TRBV7-6 and TRBJ2-1; unclear D gene. Per the germline V gene, CDR1 is SGHVS and CDR2 is FNYEAQ. V was pared by 3 bases and J by 0 bases, with 9 bases between. The CDR3 runs 15 residues. The CDR3 is CASSLNTVSYNEQFF. In nucleotides, the CDR3 is TGTGCCAGCAGCTTGAATACAGTCTCCTACAATGAGCAGTTCTTC.

There are many counts of this clonotype. One end of the junction is discordant with germline, which a read error may explain. The chain recombines TRBV7-9 with TRBJ2-7, with 10 nucleotides matching TRBD2. The V gene's germline CDR1 is SEHNR and CDR2 FQNEAQ (reference sequence). This CDR3 is built from 16 residues. The CDR3, as DNA: TGTGCCAGCAGCGCCAGGAGCGGGAGGGCCTCCCACGAGCAGTACTTC. Amino acids: CASSARSGRASHEQYF.

The CDR3 region is CSPRGGGNEKLFF. The CDR3 coding sequence is TGCAGCCCCAGAGGGGGGGGAAACGAAAAACTGTTTTTT. The chain has TRBV20-1 and TRBJ1-4; D is possibly TRBD1 (6 bases). The length of the CDR3 is 13 residues. In germline, CDR1 is DFQATT, CDR2 SNEGSKA (reference sequence).

The chain couples TRBV12-3 or TRBV12-4 to TRBJ2-6; tentative D call: TRBD1 (5 bases). The length of the CDR3 is 16 residues. Trimming shortened V by 4 bases and J by 0 bases, and 10 bases separated the two germline ends. This chain's CDR3 is CASSSYRSSGANVLTF. DNA for the CDR3: TGTGCCAGCAGTTCCTACAGGAGCTCTGGGGCCAACGTCCTGACTTTC.

This clonotype was observed a handful of times. The chain recombines TRBV6-2 or TRBV6-3 with TRBJ1-6; D is unclear. CDR1 is MNHEY, CDR2 SVGEGT, per germline. There are 14 residues in the CDR3. Trimming shortened V by 4 bases and J by 2 bases, and 6 bases separated the two germline ends. The CDR3 region has the DNA TGTGCCAGCAGTTTAGTCCCCTATAATTCACCCCTCCACTTT. Translation gives CASSLVPYNSPLHF.